The 29 T cell receptor beta chains listed next were all sequenced from one sample in a study of blood T cell repertoires in COVID-19. The table came from immunoSEQ multiplex PCR; TCRdb's copy has only in-frame clones and leaves some out. The data contain about 120,000 clones, over 75% of them singletons. The sample taken for sequencing was peripheral blood. Every receptor here comes from a man aged 60-69 years with active or convalescent COVID-19.

This clone showed up just a few times. The genes are TRBV2 and TRBJ1-1, with D maybe TRBD1 (5 bases). The germline CDR1 and CDR2 sequences are SNHLY and FYNNEI. The germline V and J ends were trimmed by 2 bases and 7 bases, with 17 bases remaining between them. The CDR3 is made up of 15 amino acids. CDR3 protein: CASSEFQGSTGEAFF. CDR3 nucleotide sequence: TGTGCCAGCAGTGAATTTCAGGGCTCCACAGGTGAAGCTTTCTTT.

The chain employs TRBV5-1 and TRBJ2-2; tentative D call: TRBD2 (6 bases). CDR1 SGHRS and CDR2 YFSETQ come from the germline V gene. With 4 bases removed from V and 6 bases from J, the gap between germline ends came to 13 bases. The CDR3 consists of 14 residues. DNA of the CDR3: TGCGCCAGCAGCCTAGCCGGGAGATCCGGGGAGCTGTTTTTT. Protein product: CASSLAGRSGELFF.

This chain uses TRBV29-1 with TRBJ1-1, with D possibly matching TRBD1 (6 bases). V lost 8 bases to trimming and J lost 2 bases, with 18 bases between them. Looked up from germline, CDR1 is SQVTM and CDR2 is ANQGSEA. CDR3 size: 14 residues. The CDR3 spells CSTVLQGENTEAFF. CDR3 nucleotide sequence: TGCAGCACCGTACTACAGGGAGAAAACACTGAAGCTTTCTTT.

This sequence joins TRBV18 and TRBJ1-1; possibly TRBD1 for D (5 bases). Germline V gene data show CDR1 as KGHSH and CDR2 as LQKENI. V was shortened by 0 bases and J by 1 base, with 9 bases between the two germline ends. The CDR3 length is 15 residues. CDR3 DNA: TGTGCCAGCTCACCACCGACAGCCCAGAACACTGAAGCTTTCTTT. This translates into CASSPPTAQNTEAFF.

V and J are TRBV5-1 and TRBJ2-6, with D possibly being TRBD2 (5 bases). V shed 2 bases and J shed 4 bases, with 13 bases lying between them. The germline V gene has CDR1 SGHRS and CDR2 YFSETQ. The CDR3 totals 16 residues. CDR3 amino acids: CASSFGPGGGANVLTF. The DNA for the CDR3 is TGCGCCAGCAGCTTTGGACCCGGAGGAGGGGCCAACGTCCTGACTTTC.

The CDR3 DNA sequence: TGTGCCAGCAGCTTACCGCGTACCTCGGACAGTTACAATGAGCAGTTCTTC. Translation: CASSLPRTSDSYNEQFF. J is TRBJ2-1 and V is TRBV7-2; tentatively, D is TRBD1 (6 bases). V lost 2 bases, J lost 4 bases, and 18 bases lay in between. The CDR3 extends over 17 amino acids. CDR1 is SGHTA, CDR2 FQGNSA, per germline.

The chain joins TRBV7-9 to TRBJ1-1, with D tentatively TRBD1 (6 bases). The CDR3 is made up of 14 amino acids. Germline values: CDR1 SEHNR, CDR2 FQNEAQ (reference sequence). Trimming left V 7 bases short and J 7 bases short, with 19 bases between. CDR3 loop: CASISRGGDGEAFF. The DNA for the CDR3 is TGTGCCAGCATTTCTAGGGGGGGGGATGGTGAAGCTTTCTTT.

The chain joins TRBV3-1 (or the pseudogene TRBV3-2) to TRBJ1-2; D is ambiguous. Per the germline V gene, CDR1 is LGHDT and CDR2 is YNNKEL (reference sequence). This CDR3 region has 13 residues. The V end lost 0 bases, the J end lost 5 bases, and 7 bases lay between the germline ends. The CDR3, as DNA: TGTGCCAGCAGCCAAGAGGCGGGATATGGCTACACCTTC. Its protein is CASSQEAGYGYTF.

This clone was seen a few times. The chain carries TRBV27 and TRBJ1-4, with D perhaps matching TRBD1 (5 bases). V lost 2 bases, J lost 10 bases, and 17 bases lay in between. The CDR3 is 15 amino acids. The germline V gene encodes CDR1 MNHEY and CDR2 SMNVEV (reference sequence). The CDR3 region has the DNA TGTGCCAGCAGTTTAAATGGCAGGGTTGAAGGAAAACTGTTTTTT. This translates into CASSLNGRVEGKLFF.

The V gene is TRBV11-1, the J gene TRBJ2-7; the match to TRBD1 covers 8 bases. From germline, CDR1 is SGHAT and CDR2 FQDESV (reference sequence). CDR3 length: 15 residues. Trimming at V came to 8 bases and at J to 3 bases, leaving 12 bases not matched to a gene. This CDR3 reads CASGHRDRKIYEQYF. In DNA, the CDR3 is TGTGCCAGCGGTCACCGGGACAGGAAGATCTACGAGCAGTACTTC.

The V gene is TRBV2, the J gene TRBJ1-1; 11 nucleotides match TRBD1. Germline V gene sequence: CDR1 SNHLY, CDR2 FYNNEI. V was pared by 6 bases and J by 4 bases, with 4 bases of the junction left unmatched. The CDR3 spans 14 residues. The CDR3, as DNA: TGTGCCAGCAGACGGACAGGGGGCATCACTGAAGCTTTCTTT. This gives the protein CASRRTGGITEAFF.

The V call is TRBV2, the J call TRBJ1-3; 8 bases are a match to TRBD1. The CDR3 length is 15 residues. V shed 4 bases, J shed 4 bases, and the junction held 6 bases outside the gene matches. Germline V gene data show CDR1 as SNHLY and CDR2 as FYNNEI. The CDR3 loop is CASSGYRGTGNTIYF. DNA for the CDR3: TGTGCCAGCAGTGGATACAGGGGGACCGGAAACACCATATATTTT.

The V gene is TRBV9, the J gene TRBJ1-1; no reliable D call. Trimming took off 3 bases at V and 3 bases at J, with 6 bases between the two ends. This CDR3 contains 12 residues. CDR1 SGDLS and CDR2 YYNGEE come from the germline V gene. CDR3 nucleotides: TGTGCCAGCAGCGGAGGATACACTGAAGCTTTCTTT. Translation gives CASSGGYTEAFF.

V is TRBV7-9 and J is TRBJ2-7; 10 nucleotides align to TRBD2. The CDR3 runs to 15 residues. V gave up 4 bases and J gave up 1 base; unmatched junction bases: 4. Looked up from germline, CDR1 is SEHNR and CDR2 is FQNEAQ (reference sequence). CDR3 sequence (DNA): TGTGCCAGCAGCTCGACTAGCGGGCCTTCCTACGAGCAGTACTTC. It specifies CASSSTSGPSYEQYF.

V is TRBV6-5 and J is TRBJ1-4; TRBD1 matches at 10 bases. Germline V gives CDR1 MNHEY, CDR2 SVGAGI. The J segment lost 6 bases and the V segment lost 5 bases, leaving 3 bases of the junction unmatched. This CDR3 contains 14 residues. CDR3 in amino acids: CASSRDRGYEKLFF. In DNA, the CDR3 is TGTGCCAGCAGTCGGGACAGGGGTTATGAAAAACTGTTTTTT.

The rearrangement joins TRBV28 to TRBJ1-2; 8 bases are shared with TRBD1. This CDR3 has 12 amino acids. V trimming: 5 bases; J trimming: 14 bases; junction bases outside the gene matches: 10. Germline V gene lookup returns CDR1 MDHEN and CDR2 SYDVKM. In DNA, the CDR3 is TGTGCCAGCAGTCCGGGGACAGGACGACTTACCTTC. The encoded protein is CASSPGTGRLTF.

The V call is TRBV7-9, the J call TRBJ2-1; 7 nucleotides line up with TRBD2. V was clipped by 1 base and J by 7 bases; unmatched bases: 10. The CDR3 extends over 16 amino acids. The germline V gene encodes CDR1 SEHNR and CDR2 FQNEAQ (reference sequence). CDR3 in DNA: TGTGCCAGCAGCTTAGGATCCGGGGAAGCGGGAAATGAGCAGTTCTTC. It is translated as CASSLGSGEAGNEQFF.

The chain employs TRBV12-3 or TRBV12-4 and TRBJ1-2, with D possibly matching TRBD1 (5 bases). This CDR3 has 12 amino acids. V gave up 5 bases and J gave up 7 bases, with 11 bases separating them. CDR3 in amino acids: CASSHVRGGYTF. The CDR3 DNA sequence: TGTGCCAGCAGTCACGTAAGGGGTGGCTACACCTTC.

The chain combines TRBV3-1 (or the pseudogene TRBV3-2) with TRBJ1-1; D is perhaps TRBD1 (5 bases). The ends were cut back, 2 bases at V and 3 bases at J, with 10 bases in the middle. Germline V gene sequence: CDR1 LGHDT, CDR2 YNNKEL (reference sequence). This CDR3 comprises 14 residues. CDR3 bases: TGTGCCAGCAGCCAAACGGGGGACTACACTGAAGCTTTCTTT. This encodes CASSQTGDYTEAFF.

The genes are TRBV11-2 and TRBJ1-2; the D is unclear. V was cut by 1 base and J by 8 bases, with 8 bases left in between. This CDR3 has 12 residues. From germline, CDR1 is SGHAT and CDR2 FQNNGV. CDR3 nucleotides: TGTGCCAGCAGCTTAGTCCCGGGAGGCTACACCTTC. It specifies CASSLVPGGYTF.

This chain links TRBV30 with TRBJ2-7, with TRBD1 identical over 7 bases. This CDR3 is 12 amino acids long. Germline V gene data show CDR1 as GTSNPN and CDR2 as SVGIG (reference sequence). Trimming took 0 bases from V and 4 from J; bases not matched to a gene: 0. CDR3 bases: TGTGCCTGGAGTGTACAGGGGTACGAGCAGTACTTC. Translated, it gives CAWSVQGYEQYF.

The V and J genes are TRBV9 and TRBJ2-3; TRBD1 matches at 7 bases. Germline loops: CDR1 SGDLS, CDR2 YYNGEE. With V trimmed by 3 bases and J by 6 bases, 7 bases remained unmatched. CDR3 size: 14 residues. CDR3 sequence reads: CASSARTGRDTQYF. CDR3 nucleotides: TGTGCCAGCAGCGCTCGGACAGGCCGGGATACGCAGTATTTT.

The chain links TRBV15 to TRBJ1-1; D call uncertain. Trimming pared 3 bases from V and 4 bases from J, leaving 9 bases between. The CDR3 length is 13 residues. Germline CDR1 and CDR2: LNHNV and YYDKDF (reference sequence). CDR3 coding DNA: TGTGCCACCAGCAGGGACTTCGGCACTGAAGCTTTCTTT. Protein: CATSRDFGTEAFF. Drawing the rest from reference TRBV15 and TRBJ1-1, the complete variable domain is DAMVIQNPRYQVTQFGKPVTLSCSQTLNHNVMYWYQQKSSQAPKLLFHYYDKDFNNEADTPDNFQSRRPNTSFCFLDIRSPGLGDTAMYLCATSRDFGTEAFFGQGTRLTVV.

The chain employs TRBV7-9 and TRBJ1-4; 7 nucleotides agree with TRBD1. In germline, CDR1 is SEHNR, CDR2 FQNEAQ (reference sequence). This CDR3 spans 16 amino acids. Trimming removed 2 bases from V and 3 bases from J; junction bases left unmatched: 6. The CDR3 spells CASSLYGGQPNEKLFF. In DNA form, the CDR3 reads TGTGCCAGCAGCTTATATGGGGGACAGCCTAATGAAAAACTGTTTTTT.

The V and J genes are TRBV7-9 and TRBJ2-7; the D gene is possibly TRBD1 (6 bases). The V gene's germline CDR1 is SEHNR and CDR2 FQNEAQ (reference sequence). The CDR3 has 18 residues. V lost 1 base and J 7 bases, leaving 26 bases between the germline ends. CDR3 amino acids: CASSLDVGTTRKLSEQYF. Written as DNA, the CDR3 is TGTGCCAGCAGCTTAGATGTTGGGACAACCCGTAAACTGAGTGAGCAGTACTTC.

This chain uses TRBV6-5 with TRBJ1-3; D gene ambiguous. Germline V lookup: CDR1 MNHEY, CDR2 SVGAGI. Trimming took 5 bases from V and 4 from J, leaving 12 bases between them. CDR3 size: 14 residues. CDR3 coding DNA: TGTGCCAGCAGTCCGACTACGGTGGGAAACACCATATATTTT. This codes for CASSPTTVGNTIYF.

The chain combines TRBV10-3 with TRBJ2-4; 14 bases line up with TRBD2. The CDR3 consists of 15 residues. The germline gives CDR1 ENHRY, CDR2 SYGVKD. Trimming at V came to 4 bases and at J to 6 bases, leaving 2 bases not matched to a gene. CDR3 coding DNA: TGTGCCATCAGTGGTGGACTAGCGGGAGGAAACATTCAGTACTTC. This translates into CAISGGLAGGNIQYF.

The chain links TRBV29-1 to TRBJ1-2; TRBD1 is a possible D gene (5 bases). The CDR3 loop spans 12 amino acids. Germline V CDR1 and CDR2: SQVTM, ANQGSEA. V was cut by 4 bases and J by 7 bases, with 13 bases left in between. The CDR3 nucleotides read TGCAGCGTTGGTCAGGGAGGGAGTGGCTACACCTTC. It codes for CSVGQGGSGYTF.

On this clone itself: This sample includes further DNA sequences coding for the same CDR3. V gene TRBV10-3 combines with J gene TRBJ2-5, with TRBD1 identical over 8 bases. There are 13 residues in the CDR3. Germline CDR1 is ENHRY and CDR2 is SYGVKD. J lost 4 bases, V lost 6 bases, and 4 bases had no gene match. The CDR3 sequence is CAIRGDRGETQYF. The CDR3 DNA sequence: TGTGCCATCAGGGGTGACAGGGGAGAGACCCAGTACTTC.